These 21 T cell receptor beta chains came from one sample sequenced in a study of tumour-infiltrating T cells in Burkitt lymphoma. Assay: immunoSEQ multiplex PCR; the TCRdb copy retains only in-frame clones and omits some. In the table there are a few thousand clones, over 15% of which are singletons. Sequenced: tumor tissue. The receptor source for this set is a human donor with Burkitt lymphoma.

The chain carries TRBV27 and TRBJ2-7, with 7 bases matching TRBD1. After removal of 4 bases from V and 7 bases from J, the junction contained 10 bases not matched to a gene. Germline assignment: CDR1 MNHEY and CDR2 SMNVEV (reference sequence). The CDR3 is 14 amino acids. This CDR3 reads CASSSQDRPSEQYF. The CDR3 DNA is TGTGCCAGCAGTTCCCAGGACAGGCCCTCTGAGCAGTACTTC.

V usage is TRBV10-3 and J usage is TRBJ1-2; tentatively, D is TRBD1 (6 bases). V lost 6 bases, J lost 1 base, and 12 bases lay in between. The CDR3 spans 14 residues. CDR1 is ENHRY, CDR2 SYGVKD, per germline. In nucleotides, the CDR3 is TGTGCCATCAGCCCCCAACAGGGTAACTATGGCTACACCTTC. This sequence encodes CAISPQQGNYGYTF.

The J gene is TRBJ1-1, the V gene TRBV5-1; D uncertain. CDR3 length equals 13 residues. V was pared by 4 bases and J by 5 bases, with 12 bases between. CDR1 and CDR2 (germline): SGHRS, YFSETQ. This chain's CDR3 is CASSPGWGTEAFF. In DNA, the CDR3 is TGCGCCAGCAGCCCAGGATGGGGAACTGAAGCTTTCTTT. The full variable domain, rest sourced from reference TRBV5-1 and TRBJ1-1, is KAGVTQTPRYLIKTRGQQVTLSCSPISGHRSVSWYQQTPGQGLQFLFEYFSETQRNKGNFPGRFSGRQFSNSRSEMNVSTLELGDSALYLCASSPGWGTEAFFGQGTRLTVV.

This chain links TRBV7-2 with TRBJ2-5; TRBD1 aligns across 11 bases. Germline-derived CDR1 and CDR2 are SGHTA and FQGNSA. The CDR3 runs to 12 residues. V lost 8 bases and J lost 6; bases outside the gene matches: 2. CDR3 residues: CASGQGAKTQYF. DNA for the CDR3: TGTGCCAGCGGACAGGGGGCAAAGACCCAGTACTTC.

This clone was counted between two and nine times. This chain links TRBV5-4 with TRBJ1-1; D call uncertain. The CDR3 has 14 residues. V was trimmed by 0 bases and J by 1 base, leaving 7 bases between them. The germline CDR1 and CDR2 sequences are SGHNT and YYREEE (reference sequence). DNA for the CDR3: TGTGCCAGCAGCTTGGACTTCCAGAACACTGAAGCTTTCTTT. Amino acid sequence: CASSLDFQNTEAFF. Using reference TRBV5-4 and TRBJ1-1 for the parts outside the CDR3, the full variable domain is ETGVTQSPTHLIKTRGQQVTLRCSSQSGHNTVSWYQQALGQGPQFIFQYYREEENGRGNFPPRFSGLQFPNYSSELNVNALELDDSALYLCASSLDFQNTEAFFGQGTRLTVV.

The chain joins TRBV7-2 to TRBJ1-5; D is uncertain. Trimming cost V 2 bases and J 6 bases, with 11 bases left between them. There are 14 residues in the CDR3. The germline V gene has CDR1 SGHTA and CDR2 FQGNSA. CDR3 sequence reads: CASSLSWESQPQHF. The CDR3 nucleotides are TGTGCCAGCAGCTTAAGCTGGGAATCTCAGCCCCAGCATTTT. The full variable domain, completed using reference TRBV7-2 and TRBJ1-5, is GAGVSQSPSNKVTEKGKDVELRCDPISGHTALYWYRQSLGQGLEFLIYFQGNSAPDKSGLPSDRFSAERTGGSVSTLTIQRTQQEDSAVYLCASSLSWESQPQHFGDGTRLSIL.

This rearrangement joins TRBV7-9 to TRBJ2-5; D may be TRBD1 or TRBD2 (5 bases each). The ends were cut back, 7 bases at V and 1 base at J, with 16 bases in the middle. Germline values: CDR1 SEHNR, CDR2 FQNEAQ (reference sequence). The CDR3 spans 15 residues. This chain's CDR3 is CASTPYGGTQETQYF. CDR3 nucleotide sequence: TGTGCCAGCACCCCCTATGGGGGTACCCAAGAGACCCAGTACTTC. The full variable domain, its missing parts supplied by reference TRBV7-9 and TRBJ2-5, is DTGVSQNPRHKITKRGQNVTFRCDPISEHNRLYWYRQTLGQGPEFLTYFQNEAQLEKSRLLSDRFSAERPKGSFSTLEIQRTEQGDSAMYLCASTPYGGTQETQYFGPGTRLLVL.

The sample holds a few counts of this clone. The chain has TRBV7-3 and TRBJ2-5; 8 bases are a match to TRBD2. CDR3 size: 16 residues. Germline CDR1 is SGHTA and CDR2 is FQGTGA. Trimming removed 1 base from V and 1 base from J; junction bases left unmatched: 5. The DNA of the CDR3 is TGTGCCAGCAGCTTAATTGCGGGAGGCCTCCAAGAGACCCAGTACTTC. Translation gives CASSLIAGGLQETQYF.

This clone was seen only a few times. The rearrangement joins TRBV11-3 to TRBJ2-1; either TRBD1 or TRBD2 may fit D (5 bases each). This CDR3 contains 14 residues. Germline CDR1 reads SGHNT; CDR2 reads YENEEA. V lost 3 bases and J lost 9, with 15 bases in between. CDR3 protein: CASSFGGPAPEQFF. The CDR3 nucleotides read TGTGCCAGCAGCTTTGGGGGACCCGCCCCTGAGCAGTTCTTC.

This clone has more than one count but fewer than ten. J is TRBJ1-5 and V is TRBV7-2; D not certain. This CDR3 is built from 12 residues. Germline V gene sequence: CDR1 SGHTA, CDR2 FQGNSA. Trimming shortened V by 1 base and J by 10 bases, and 8 bases separated the two germline ends. DNA of the CDR3: TGTGCCAGCAGCTTAGACAGCCGCCCCCAGCATTTT. This codes for CASSLDSRPQHF.

V is TRBV19 and J is TRBJ2-2, with D uncertain. With 4 bases removed from V and 7 bases from J, the gap between germline ends came to 7 bases. Germline CDR1 LNHDA, CDR2 SQIVND (reference sequence). This CDR3 is built from 12 residues. The CDR3 bases are TGTGCCAGTAGTAGTGGCGGCGGGGAGCTGTTTTTT. It yields the protein CASSSGGGELFF.

CDR3 sequence: CASGGRVGGQPQHF. The CDR3, as DNA: TGTGCCAGCGGGGGCAGGGTAGGGGGACAGCCCCAGCATTTT. V gene TRBV6-1 combines with J gene TRBJ1-5; weak D call: TRBD1 (6 bases). From germline, CDR1 is MNHNS and CDR2 SASEGT. V was clipped by 8 bases and J by 7 bases, with 18 bases between them. This CDR3 contains 14 residues.

The table lists this clone with a few counts. The V call is TRBV4-1, the J call TRBJ2-7; 10 nucleotides agree with TRBD2. J was trimmed by 7 bases and V by 0 bases; bases with no gene match: 9. CDR1 and CDR2 from the germline V gene are MGHRA and YSYEKL. CDR3 length: 16 residues. The CDR3 region is CASSQDSASGSYEQYF. CDR3 in DNA: TGCGCCAGCAGCCAAGATTCTGCTAGCGGGAGCTATGAGCAGTACTTC.

The chain uses TRBV4-1 and TRBJ1-4, with TRBD1 as a possible D gene (6 bases). V was shortened by 3 bases and J by 7 bases, with 18 bases between the two germline ends. The CDR3 runs 16 residues. The germline CDR1 and CDR2 sequences are MGHRA and YSYEKL. Here the CDR3 reads CASSQTLSRGSEKLFF. The CDR3 region has the DNA TGCGCCAGCAGCCAGACCTTGTCCAGGGGAAGTGAAAAACTGTTTTTT.

This clone is deemed large. The rearrangement links TRBV7-9 to TRBJ1-2, with 7 bases aligning to TRBD1. This CDR3 is built from 15 residues. Trimming removed 1 base from V and 8 bases from J; junction bases left unmatched: 10. CDR1 is SEHNR and CDR2 is FQNEAQ in the germline V gene (reference sequence). CDR3 residues: CASSLGDRVSGGYTF. DNA for the CDR3: TGTGCCAGCAGCTTAGGGGACAGAGTTTCGGGAGGCTACACCTTC.

Only a few counts were recorded for this clone. This chain connects TRBV9 to TRBJ2-7; 13 bases fit TRBD2. The junction had 4 bases not matched to a gene; V was cut back by 5 bases and J by 2 bases. Germline CDR1 and CDR2: SGDLS and YYNGEE. This CDR3 comprises 15 residues. For the CDR3, the DNA is TGTGCCAGCAGTCCTGGACTAGCGGGGGCCTACGAGCAGTACTTC. This codes for CASSPGLAGAYEQYF. Full variable domain (missing parts from reference TRBV9 and TRBJ2-7): DSGVTQTPKHLITATGQRVTLRCSPRSGDLSVYWYQQSLDQGLQFLIQYYNGEERAKGNILERFSAQQFPDLHSELNLSSLELGDSALYFCASSPGLAGAYEQYFGPGTRLTVT.

The V and J genes are TRBV7-9 and TRBJ2-3; D ambiguous. This CDR3 spans 14 amino acids. CDR1 SEHNR and CDR2 FQNEAQ come from the germline V gene (reference sequence). Trimming left V 3 bases short and J 4 bases short, with 11 bases between. The CDR3 coding sequence is TGTGCCAGCAGCTTGACTCTTGGGCCAGATACGCAGTATTTT. This codes for CASSLTLGPDTQYF.

The chain uses TRBV11-2 and TRBJ2-7; D may be TRBD2 (5 bases). Per the germline V gene, CDR1 is SGHAT and CDR2 is FQNNGV. This CDR3 comprises 13 residues. The V end was cut by 1 base, the J end by 3 bases, with 7 bases between. The CDR3 sequence: CASSLASSYEQYF. The CDR3 bases are TGTGCCAGCAGCTTAGCTAGCAGCTACGAGCAGTACTTC.

This clone was detected only a few times. The gene calls are TRBV5-4 and TRBJ2-6; 11 positions match TRBD1. The CDR3 is made up of 15 amino acids. Germline loops: CDR1 SGHNT, CDR2 YYREEE (reference sequence). The trim removed 7 bases at V and 3 bases at J, leaving 3 bases unmatched. In DNA form, the CDR3 reads TGTGCCAGCGGGACAGGGGGAGATGGGGCCAACGTCCTGACTTTC. It encodes CASGTGGDGANVLTF.

This clone was seen a handful of times. This chain connects TRBV6-5 to TRBJ2-1; maybe TRBD2 (5 bases). Per the germline V gene, CDR1 is MNHEY and CDR2 is SVGAGI. V was clipped by 2 bases and J by 11 bases, with 10 bases between them. The CDR3 spans 12 residues. Here the CDR3 reads CASSYPTGKQFF. The DNA for the CDR3 is TGTGCCAGCAGTTACCCGACCGGGAAGCAGTTCTTC.

This clone has just a few counts. The chain recombines TRBV11-3 with TRBJ2-4, with D perhaps matching TRBD2 (5 bases). This CDR3 comprises 12 residues. Germline lookup yields CDR1 SGHNT and CDR2 YENEEA. V gave up 5 bases and J gave up 9 bases, with 11 bases separating them. CDR3 nucleotides: TGTGCCAGCAGCCATCCGGGGAGCATTCAGTACTTC. Amino acids: CASSHPGSIQYF.